These 25 T cell receptor beta chains originate from one sample sequenced in a study of T cells expressing NK-cell markers. TCRdb re-analyzed the 5' RACE reads; it lists each CDR3 protein once, without DNA. The sample has 350,000 to 400,000 distinct CDR3 sequences. The sample was blood T cells: a sorted CD56 or NKG2C T cell subset, CD4+ or CD8+ T cells, or bulk PBMC T cells (not recorded which). The receptors here all came from a woman in her forties or fifties in good health.

The J gene is TRBJ2-7, the V gene TRBV9; TCRdb designates TRBD1, a call that cannot be tested without DNA. In germline, CDR1 is SGDLS, CDR2 YYNGEE. This CDR3 spans 15 amino acids. CDR3 region: CASSVAQGAFYEQYF.

J is TRBJ2-3 and V is TRBV28; TCRdb picks TRBD2, but there is no DNA to check that call. CDR1 MDHEN and CDR2 SYDVKM come from the germline V gene. This CDR3 region has 21 residues. The CDR3: CASSLPQASGSPEGGTDTQYF.

The chain recombines TRBV20-1 with TRBJ2-1; TCRdb lists TRBD2, though no DNA is available to test this call. Germline V gene lookup returns CDR1 DFQATT and CDR2 SNEGSKA (reference sequence). CDR3 length equals 15 residues. CDR3 loop: CSVRLSGRALNEQFF.

This CDR3 reads CASGLGGPRPQFF. V and J are TRBV12-5 and TRBJ2-1; with no DNA, the TCRdb D assignment of TRBD2 cannot be verified. The CDR3 is 13 residues long. From germline, CDR1 is LGHNT and CDR2 FRNRAP. Full variable domain (missing parts from reference TRBV12-5 and TRBJ2-1): DARVTQTPRHKVTEMGQEVTMRCQPILGHNTVFWYRQTMMQGLELLAYFRNRAPLDDSGMPKDRFSAEMPDATLATLKIQPSEPRDSAVYFCASGLGGPRPQFFGPGTRLTVL.

This chain links TRBV6-5 with TRBJ1-5. CDR1 MNHEY and CDR2 SVGAGI come from the germline V gene. The CDR3 sequence is 12 residues long. The CDR3 protein is CASGWQNQPQHF.

This chain joins TRBV27 and TRBJ1-1; TCRdb calls TRBD1, which cannot be checked without DNA. CDR1 and CDR2 from the germline V gene are MNHEY and SMNVEV (reference sequence). This CDR3 has 13 amino acids. The CDR3 loop reads CASSQTDRVEAFF.

The chain has TRBV12-3 or TRBV12-4 and TRBJ1-2; no DNA is available, so the TRBD1 call from TCRdb remains unchecked. CDR3 length: 15 residues. CDR3 sequence: CASSSRGARNYGYTF.

This chain links TRBV4-2 with TRBJ1-2; TCRdb designates TRBD1, a call that cannot be tested without DNA. CDR3 length: 15 residues. CDR1 is LGHNA and CDR2 is YNFKEQ in the germline V gene. The CDR3 is CASSPLGGTSYGYTF.

This chain joins TRBV7-8 and TRBJ2-1; TCRdb calls TRBD2, which cannot be checked without DNA. The length of the CDR3 is 13 residues. Germline V gene sequence: CDR1 SGHVS, CDR2 FQNEAQ. CDR3 sequence reads: CASGGGLVAEQFF.

The chain links TRBV27 to TRBJ2-7; checking the TCRdb D call of TRBD2 is not possible without DNA. Germline CDR1 is MNHEY and CDR2 is SMNVEV (reference sequence). The CDR3 contains 12 residues. The CDR3 reads CASSPLSGNQYF.

This chain joins TRBV5-1 and TRBJ1-4. Germline CDR1 reads SGHRS; CDR2 reads YFSETQ. The CDR3 spans 16 residues. This chain's CDR3 is CASSLGRGEANEKLFF.

The V call is TRBV4-1, the J call TRBJ2-5. Per the germline V gene, CDR1 is MGHRA and CDR2 is YSYEKL. CDR3 length: 14 residues. CDR3 loop: CASSLPENTETQYF.

The chain has TRBV20-1 and TRBJ2-7. Germline CDR1 is DFQATT and CDR2 is SNEGSKA (reference sequence). The CDR3 has 15 amino acids. This chain's CDR3 is CSARDATRGHDEQYF.

This chain uses TRBV6-5 with TRBJ2-7; the TCRdb call, TRBD2, lacks DNA for checking. Germline CDR1 and CDR2: MNHEY and SVGAGI. The CDR3 has 15 amino acids. CDR3 sequence reads: CASNSYSGKSYEQYF.

The genes are TRBV19 and TRBJ1-4. The CDR3 sequence is 13 residues long. The germline V gene encodes CDR1 LNHDA and CDR2 SQIVND (reference sequence). The CDR3 spells CASQQATNEKLFF.

CDR3 sequence: CASSDTSGQTGELFF. This rearrangement joins TRBV6-4 to TRBJ2-2; TCRdb reports TRBD1, a call that lacks DNA to check it against. CDR1 and CDR2 (germline): MRHNA, SNTAGT. The length of the CDR3 is 15 residues.

The chain recombines TRBV12-3 or TRBV12-4 with TRBJ2-5; absent DNA, TCRdb's TRBD1 call cannot be checked. The CDR3 sequence is 17 residues long. The CDR3 spells CASSPDETGVPRETQYF.

This chain joins TRBV5-1 and TRBJ1-5. The CDR3 runs 14 residues. Germline-derived CDR1 and CDR2 are SGHRS and YFSETQ. The CDR3 loop is CANIRRLGNQPQHF. Full variable domain (remainder filled in from reference TRBV5-1 and TRBJ1-5): KAGVTQTPRYLIKTRGQQVTLSCSPISGHRSVSWYQQTPGQGLQFLFEYFSETQRNKGNFPGRFSGRQFSNSRSEMNVSTLELGDSALYLCANIRRLGNQPQHFGDGTRLSIL.

This sequence joins TRBV9 and TRBJ2-3. The CDR3 has 14 residues. Germline V gene sequence: CDR1 SGDLS, CDR2 YYNGEE. The CDR3 sequence: CASSAFGRTDTQYF.

The rearrangement uses TRBV7-2 and TRBJ2-4. Germline loops: CDR1 SGHTA, CDR2 FQGNSA. The CDR3 loop spans 15 amino acids. The CDR3 here is CASISSSLAKNIQYF.

The J gene is TRBJ2-7, the V gene TRBV12-3 or TRBV12-4; TCRdb designates TRBD1, a call that cannot be tested without DNA. The CDR3 spans 14 residues. CDR3 residues: CASSPTGRSYEQYF.

This chain links TRBV10-3 with TRBJ2-3; with no DNA, the TCRdb D assignment of TRBD2 cannot be verified. The CDR3 is 17 residues long. CDR1 and CDR2 (germline): ENHRY, SYGVKD. The CDR3 spells CAISESTASGRTDTQYF.

This rearrangement joins TRBV20-1 to TRBJ2-1; there is no DNA to check the TCRdb D call of TRBD2. The germline gives CDR1 DFQATT, CDR2 SNEGSKA (reference sequence). The CDR3 has 15 residues. The CDR3 is CSAGDSGLAYNEQFF.

The chain joins TRBV27 to TRBJ2-7; the D call of TRBD1 rests on TCRdb alone, since no DNA is present to check it. The CDR3 runs 14 residues. CDR1 and CDR2 from the germline V gene are MNHEY and SMNVEV (reference sequence). CDR3 sequence reads: CASALRDRAYEQYF.

The rearrangement links TRBV7-3 to TRBJ2-1; TCRdb selects TRBD2, and the lack of DNA leaves this call unchecked. The germline CDR1 and CDR2 sequences are SGHTA and FQGTGA. CDR3 size: 15 residues. CDR3: CASSSRLAGVHEQFF.